These 21 T cell receptor beta chains originate from one sample sequenced in a study of OX40 agonist ivuxolimab in advanced cancers. Produced via immunoSEQ multiplex PCR; TCRdb's table is partial and in-frame only. The sample has about 33,000 clones; 60% to 85% are singletons. The sample in question was CD4+ or CD8+ T cells sorted from blood, obtained in a trial of the OX40 agonist ivuxolimab. All receptors derive from an adult with an advanced solid tumor such as melanoma, head and neck, liver or kidney cancer.

This sequence joins TRBV10-1 and TRBJ1-1; the match to TRBD1 covers 7 bases. Germline V gene lookup returns CDR1 WNHNN and CDR2 SYGVQD (reference sequence). This CDR3 has 14 amino acids. V shed 5 bases and J 1 base; nucleotides not matched to a gene: 4. The CDR3 sequence is CASSRGTENTEAFF. In DNA form, the CDR3 reads TGCGCCAGCAGTCGTGGGACAGAGAACACTGAAGCTTTCTTT.

In nucleotides, the CDR3 is TGTGCCTGGAGTCGGACAGGGTCGTACACTGAAGCTTTCTTT. This encodes CAWSRTGSYTEAFF. This chain joins TRBV30 and TRBJ1-1, with 8 bases that match TRBD1. Germline V gene lookup returns CDR1 GTSNPN and CDR2 SVGIG (reference sequence). The length of the CDR3 is 14 residues. V lost 2 bases, J lost 3 bases, and 5 bases stayed unmatched. The whole variable domain, remainder taken from reference TRBV30 and TRBJ1-1, is SQTIHQWPATLVQPVGSPLSLECTVEGTSNPNLYWYRQAAGRGLQLLFYSVGIGQISSEVPQNLSASRPQDRQFILSSKKLLLSDSGFYLCAWSRTGSYTEAFFGQGTRLTVV.

The gene calls are TRBV2 and TRBJ1-5, with D maybe TRBD1 (5 bases). Trimming cost V 5 bases and J 2 bases, with 10 bases left between them. The CDR3 loop spans 14 amino acids. Germline loops: CDR1 SNHLY, CDR2 FYNNEI. The CDR3 is CASSRDGGNQPQHF. The CDR3 bases are TGTGCCAGCAGTCGGGACGGAGGCAATCAGCCCCAGCATTTT.

V is TRBV6-6 and J is TRBJ2-5; D remains ambiguous. Germline V gives CDR1 MNHNY, CDR2 SVGAGI (reference sequence). There are 11 residues in the CDR3. Trimming took 6 bases from V and 3 from J, leaving 5 bases between them. DNA of the CDR3: TGTGCCAGCAGACAAGAAGAGACCCAGTACTTC. Its translation: CASRQEETQYF.

V and J are TRBV11-2 and TRBJ1-6; no reliable D call. Germline V gene data show CDR1 as SGHAT and CDR2 as FQNNGV. The CDR3 length is 18 residues. The V end was cut by 1 base, the J end by 0 bases, with 13 bases between. CDR3 protein: CASSLGPGKHSYNSPLHF. DNA of the CDR3: TGTGCCAGCAGCTTAGGGCCGGGAAAACACTCCTATAATTCACCCCTCCACTTT.

The chain couples TRBV30 to TRBJ2-7, with D possibly TRBD1 on 5 matching bases. V was cut by 4 bases and J by 2 bases, with 12 bases left in between. The CDR3 spans 13 residues. From germline, CDR1 is GTSNPN and CDR2 SVGIG (reference sequence). The CDR3 nucleotides are TGTGCCTGGACCTACAGGAGTACCTACGAGCAGTACTTC. Its translation: CAWTYRSTYEQYF.

This clone was counted between two and nine times. The rearrangement uses TRBV4-1 and TRBJ1-2, with D hard to call. CDR3 length equals 14 residues. Trimming took off 3 bases at V and 2 bases at J, with 10 bases between the two ends. The V gene's germline CDR1 is MGHRA and CDR2 YSYEKL. CDR3 region: CASSQDGPNYGYTF. Here the CDR3 DNA reads TGCGCCAGCAGCCAGGATGGACCGAACTATGGCTACACCTTC.

The chain carries TRBV18 and TRBJ1-1; tentatively, D is TRBD1 (6 bases). CDR3 length equals 16 residues. Looked up from germline, CDR1 is KGHSH and CDR2 is LQKENI. Deletions cut 0 bases from V and 4 bases from J, with 15 bases between. The DNA of the CDR3 is TGTGCCAGCTCACCACCTGGGTACACAGGGCTCACTGAAGCTTTCTTT. Its translation: CASSPPGYTGLTEAFF.

About this clone itself: The identical CDR3 is also encoded by other nucleotide sequences in the sample. The chain carries TRBV7-2 and TRBJ2-3, with 8 positions matching TRBD2. V lost 5 bases to trimming and J lost 1 base; unmatched junction nucleotides: 5. This CDR3 spans 15 amino acids. The germline CDR1 and CDR2 sequences are SGHTA and FQGNSA. The CDR3 bases are TGTGCCAGCAGCCTCGGGGGGGCCGGCACAGATACGCAGTATTTT. This sequence encodes CASSLGGAGTDTQYF.

Worth noting for this clone: At the DNA level, this CDR3 is encoded by other sequences in the same sample as well. This chain links TRBV18 with TRBJ2-3, with 12 bases identical to TRBD2. Germline V lookup: CDR1 KGHSH, CDR2 LQKENI. There are 16 residues in the CDR3. The ends lost 3 bases at V and 6 bases at J; junction bases unmatched: 7. CDR3 nucleotide sequence: TGTGCCAGCTCACCTCGGACTAGCGGGGCAGGGGATACGCAGTATTTT. It codes for CASSPRTSGAGDTQYF. The full variable domain, completed using reference TRBV18 and TRBJ2-3, is NAGVMQNPRHLVRRRGQEARLRCSPMKGHSHVYWYRQLPEEGLKFMVYLQKENIIDESGMPKERFSAEFPKEGPSILRIQQVVRGDSAAYFCASSPRTSGAGDTQYFGPGTRLTVL.

The chain employs TRBV11-2 and TRBJ2-5, with TRBD2 matching 7 bases. This CDR3 comprises 14 residues. Germline assignment: CDR1 SGHAT and CDR2 FQNNGV. V dropped 6 bases and J dropped 5; count of bases not matched to a gene: 9. In nucleotides, the CDR3 is TGTGCCAGCAGAACTAGCGTTTCGGGGGAGACCCAGTACTTC. Its translation is CASRTSVSGETQYF.

The V and J genes are TRBV6-1 and TRBJ2-3; D gene uncertain. The CDR3 has 13 amino acids. Looked up from germline, CDR1 is MNHNS and CDR2 is SASEGT. Trimming cost V 4 bases and J 1 base, with 6 bases left between them. The CDR3 DNA reads TGTGCCAGCAGTGCCGCCGGCACAGATACGCAGTATTTT. Residues: CASSAAGTDTQYF.

This rearrangement joins TRBV18 to TRBJ2-7; TRBD1 is a possible D gene (6 bases). Per the germline V gene, CDR1 is KGHSH and CDR2 is LQKENI. The CDR3 consists of 12 residues. The germline V and J ends were trimmed by 9 bases and 4 bases, with 13 bases remaining between them. Written as DNA, the CDR3 is TGTGCCAGTCATGGACAGACTTACGAGCAGTACTTC. Its protein product is CASHGQTYEQYF.

This clone occurred once. The V and J genes are TRBV6-5 and TRBJ2-5; TRBD2 aligns across 11 bases. The last part of the DNA fits TRBJ2-7 better; the J call may be wrong. Germline V gives CDR1 MNHEY, CDR2 SVGAGI. The CDR3 is made up of 15 amino acids. The CDR3 DNA is TGTGCCAGCAGTTCGGTAGCGGGGGGGACCTACGAGCAGTACTTC. This translates into CASSSVAGGTYEQYF.

This chain connects TRBV18 to TRBJ1-1; 10 bases are a match to TRBD1. J was trimmed by 5 bases and V by 8 bases; bases with no gene match: 8. The germline V gene has CDR1 KGHSH and CDR2 LQKENI. The CDR3 totals 14 residues. CDR3 region: CASTPGTGVTEAFF. CDR3 bases: TGTGCCAGCACGCCCGGGACAGGGGTTACTGAAGCTTTCTTT.

The V gene is TRBV27, the J gene TRBJ1-4, with 8 bases fitting TRBD1. The germline gives CDR1 MNHEY, CDR2 SMNVEV (reference sequence). With 11 bases clipped from V and 1 base from J, the junction kept 12 bases outside the gene matches. The CDR3 totals 16 residues. CDR3 DNA sequence: TGTGCCTGCCTGGACAGGGTAGGTCGAACTAATGAAAAACTGTTTTTT. Protein: CACLDRVGRTNEKLFF.

CDR3 coding DNA: TGTGCCAGCTCACCACTTGGGAGCCGAGAAGGAAAACTGTTTTTT. Residues: CASSPLGSREGKLFF. This chain joins TRBV18 and TRBJ1-4; D not resolved. The length of the CDR3 is 15 residues. Germline V gene data show CDR1 as KGHSH and CDR2 as LQKENI. V gave up 1 base and J gave up 10 bases, with 16 bases separating them.

This clone appeared once. The rearrangement joins TRBV19 to TRBJ1-1, with a weak D call TRBD1 (6 bases). V was trimmed by 4 bases and J by 8 bases, leaving 20 bases between them. CDR3 length: 15 amino acids. From germline, CDR1 is LNHDA and CDR2 SQIVND (reference sequence). CDR3 sequence reads: CASSRRYTGSGEAFF. The CDR3 DNA sequence: TGTGCCAGTAGTAGGAGATACACAGGGTCGGGCGAAGCTTTCTTT.

The chain uses TRBV5-1 and TRBJ2-3, with TRBD2 as a possible D gene (6 bases). From germline, CDR1 is SGHRS and CDR2 YFSETQ. Trimming shortened V by 2 bases and J by 4 bases, and 20 bases separated the two germline ends. The CDR3 is 17 residues long. CDR3 DNA sequence: TGCGCCAGCAGCTTTATACGGGGCGGGTCGGGGGCAGATACGCAGTATTTT. Amino acids: CASSFIRGGSGADTQYF.

A single count supports this clone. The chain combines TRBV6-6 with TRBJ1-2; D gene unclear. The germline V and J ends were trimmed by 6 bases and 2 bases, with 10 bases remaining between them. CDR1 and CDR2 (germline): MNHNY, SVGAGI (reference sequence). The CDR3 has 13 residues. The CDR3 sequence: CASSRMGNYGYTF. The CDR3 DNA sequence: TGTGCCAGCAGCAGGATGGGGAACTATGGCTACACCTTC.

The V gene is TRBV6-1, the J gene TRBJ2-5; 9 bases match TRBD1. CDR3 length: 14 amino acids. Trimming at V came to 8 bases and at J to 5 bases, leaving 9 bases not matched to a gene. Germline CDR1 is MNHNS and CDR2 is SASEGT. CDR3 nucleotides: TGTGCCAGCTCCGGACAGGGGCTGCGGGAGACCCAGTACTTC. This translates into CASSGQGLRETQYF.